This T cell receptor beta chain was observed in a study of shared clonotypes between healthy human individuals. Only in-frame clones appear in the TCRdb table, and some are missing; sequencing was by immunoSEQ multiplex PCR. The repertoire has over 2 million clones, roughly 92% of them found once; the top ten carry around 0.38%. The CDR3 contains 15 residues. In germline, CDR1 is MNHEY, CDR2 SVGAGI. V lost 6 bases, J lost 5 bases, and 7 bases stayed unmatched. The sequence was obtained from a man between 18 and 29 years old in good health. Some clones in this sample may be carry-over from other donors' samples. The V gene is TRBV6-5, the J gene TRBJ1-5; 10 positions match TRBD1. The sample consisted of naive CD4+ T cells from PBMCs. Subset here: CD45RA+ positively selected. The CDR3 protein is CASRPLGQGHQPQHF. In DNA form, the CDR3 reads TGTGCCAGCAGGCCCTTGGGACAGGGGCATCAGCCCCAGCATTTT.